This T cell receptor (beta chain) was retrieved from a study of T cell repertoires in cytomegalovirus infection. This clonotype was picked up many times. Its specificity is unknown. From the reads, TCRdb called clonotypes with MiXCR, one entry per CDR3 protein. The sample includes roughly 640,000 distinct CDR3 sequences, more than 20% of them seen just once. Study-level points and caveats: HLA-C-restricted CMV-specific TCR beta clonotypes were dominant in the ex vivo response.

There are 14 residues in the CDR3. After removal of 7 bases from V and 0 bases from J, the junction contained 5 bases not matched to a gene. Per germline, CDR1 WNHNN and CDR2 SYGVQD (reference sequence). V is TRBV10-1 and J is TRBJ2-7; TRBD2 agrees at 8 bases. The clonotype comes from a human donor in good health (CMV status not recorded). Some clones in this sample may be carry-over from other donors' samples. The sequencing sample was made of CD8+ T cells from PBMCs. The CDR3 DNA is TGCGCCAGCACGGCTAGCGGGTTCTCCTACGAGCAGTACTTC. This translates into CASTASGFSYEQYF.